A selection of T cell receptor beta chains follows, all from one sample in a study of early T cells in non-severe SARS-CoV-2 infection. TCRdb recomputed calls from the 5' RACE reads with MiXCR, one row per CDR3 protein. The repertoire holds tens of thousands of distinct CDR3 sequences, around 4.8% seen once, with around 6.3% in the top ten. Sequences were obtained from whole blood. The receptors shown here come from an adult who was a healthcare worker with PCR-confirmed SARS-CoV-2 infection or an uninfected control (not recorded which). Both conserved end residues are part of each CDR3.

V	J	CDR3
TRBV6-1	TRBJ2-2	CASSEHKARTGELFF
TRBV9	TRBJ1-2	CASSVVSYGYTF
TRBV6-1	TRBJ2-3	CASSWAGRQADTQYF
TRBV15	TRBJ2-7	CATSSGSLGRTYEQYF
TRBV5-1	TRBJ2-2	CASSRDSNTGELFF
TRBV29-1	TRBJ2-1	CRVTTGKYNEQFF
TRBV7-6	TRBJ2-1	CASAEGGEQFF
TRBV5-1	TRBJ1-1	CASSPDRVSGTEVFF
TRBV19	TRBJ1-1	CASSFRDTEAFF
TRBV11-3	TRBJ2-5	CASSLEGRTQETQYF
TRBV12-3/TRBV12-4	TRBJ1-2	CASRRQGLNGYTF
TRBV14	TRBJ2-7	CASSQVEGAEQYF
TRBV5-1	TRBJ2-1	CASTYGDSYNEQFF
TRBV6-4	TRBJ2-6	CASSDSSSGANVLTF
TRBV6-6	TRBJ1-5	CASSYWGSGDQPQHF